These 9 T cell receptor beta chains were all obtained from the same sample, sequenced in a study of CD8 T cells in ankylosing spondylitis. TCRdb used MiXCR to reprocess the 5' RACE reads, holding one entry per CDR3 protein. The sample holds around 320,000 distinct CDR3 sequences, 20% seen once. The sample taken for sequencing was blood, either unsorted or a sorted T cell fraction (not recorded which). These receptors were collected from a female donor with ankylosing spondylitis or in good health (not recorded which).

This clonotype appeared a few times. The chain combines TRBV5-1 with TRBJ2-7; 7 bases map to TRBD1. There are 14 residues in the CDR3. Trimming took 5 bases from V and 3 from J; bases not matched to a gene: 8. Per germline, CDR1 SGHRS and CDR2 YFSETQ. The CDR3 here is CASRHGQDFYEQYF. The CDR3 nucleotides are TGCGCCAGCAGACATGGACAGGACTTCTACGAGCAGTACTTC.

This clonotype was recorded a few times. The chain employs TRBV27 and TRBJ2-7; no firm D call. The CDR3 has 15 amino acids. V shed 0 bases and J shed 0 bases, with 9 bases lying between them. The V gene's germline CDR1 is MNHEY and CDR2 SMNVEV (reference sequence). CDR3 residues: CASSLSIRVSYEQYF. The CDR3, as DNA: TGTGCCAGCAGTTTATCGATCCGCGTCTCCTACGAGCAGTACTTC.

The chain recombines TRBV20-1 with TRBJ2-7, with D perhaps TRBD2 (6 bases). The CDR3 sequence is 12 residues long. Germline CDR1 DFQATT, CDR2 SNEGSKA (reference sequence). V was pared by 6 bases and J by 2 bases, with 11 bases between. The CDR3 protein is CSAEGSAYEQYF. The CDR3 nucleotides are TGCAGTGCGGAGGGGTCGGCCTACGAGCAGTACTTC.

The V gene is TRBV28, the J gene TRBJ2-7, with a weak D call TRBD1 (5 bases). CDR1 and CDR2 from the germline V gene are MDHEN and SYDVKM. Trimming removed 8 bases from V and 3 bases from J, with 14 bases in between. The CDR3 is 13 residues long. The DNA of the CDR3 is TGTGCCAGCCGTCGACAGTCGGGCTACGAGCAGTACTTC. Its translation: CASRRQSGYEQYF.

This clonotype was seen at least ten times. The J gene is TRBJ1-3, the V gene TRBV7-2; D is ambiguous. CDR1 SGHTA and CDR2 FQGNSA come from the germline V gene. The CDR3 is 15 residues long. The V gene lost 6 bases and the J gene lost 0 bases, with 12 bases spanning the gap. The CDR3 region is CASRRTTSSGNTIYF. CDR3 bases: TGTGCCAGCAGACGGACTACAAGCTCTGGAAACACCATATATTTT.

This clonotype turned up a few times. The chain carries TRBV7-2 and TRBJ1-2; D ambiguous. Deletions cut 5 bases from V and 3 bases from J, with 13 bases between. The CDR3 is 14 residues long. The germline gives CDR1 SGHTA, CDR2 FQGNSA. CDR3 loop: CASSPRKGDYGYTF. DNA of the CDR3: TGTGCCAGCAGCCCTAGGAAGGGCGACTATGGCTACACCTTC.

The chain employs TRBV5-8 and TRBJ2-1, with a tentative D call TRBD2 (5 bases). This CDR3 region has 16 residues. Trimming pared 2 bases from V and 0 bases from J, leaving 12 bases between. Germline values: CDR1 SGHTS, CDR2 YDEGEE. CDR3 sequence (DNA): TGTGCCAGCAGCTTTGGTGACTACTTCTCCTACAATGAGCAGTTCTTC. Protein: CASSFGDYFSYNEQFF.

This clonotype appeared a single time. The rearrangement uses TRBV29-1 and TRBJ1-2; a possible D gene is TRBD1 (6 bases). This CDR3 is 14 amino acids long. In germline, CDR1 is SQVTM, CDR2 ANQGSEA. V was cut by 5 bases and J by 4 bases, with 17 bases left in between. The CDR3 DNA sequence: TGCAGCGTTCAGGCCGTACAGGGAGGCTATGGCTACACCTTC. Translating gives CSVQAVQGGYGYTF.

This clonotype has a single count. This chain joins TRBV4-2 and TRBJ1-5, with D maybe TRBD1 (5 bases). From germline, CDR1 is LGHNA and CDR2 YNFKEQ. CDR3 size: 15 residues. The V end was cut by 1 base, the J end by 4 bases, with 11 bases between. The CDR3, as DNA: TGTGCCAGCAGCCAAGCTGGGGGAATTAATCAGCCCCAGCATTTT. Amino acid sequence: CASSQAGGINQPQHF.